These T cell receptor beta chains were read from a single sample in a study of T cell responses to AZD1222 COVID-19 vaccine. Clones were read by immunoSEQ multiplex PCR, and TCRdb kept only the in-frame ones, dropping some. This table holds fewer than 200,000 clones, over 85% found once. This sample comprised peripheral blood, obtained on day 0 of AZD1222 vaccination. These receptors came from an adult in good health. Both conserved end residues are part of each CDR3. The D gene is left open where the match is weak. Expanded clones get a size class; other rows say once, few or many, or leave the size out.

- TRBJ2-7 TRBV27 - CASRGAGPIGEQYF TGTGCCAGCAGAGGGGCGGGCCCCATCGGGGAGCAGTACTTC
- TRBJ1-2 TRBV6-5 - CASSRTGPNYGYTF TGTGCCAGCAGTCGTACAGGGCCCAACTATGGCTACACCTTC
TRBD2 TRBJ2-1 TRBV5-6 - CASSTGLAGVPEQFF TGTGCCAGCAGCACCGGACTAGCGGGGGTTCCGGAGCAGTTCTTC
TRBD1 TRBJ1-6 TRBV11-2 - CATRGSVNSPLHF TGTGCCACCAGGGGGTCAGTTAATTCACCCCTCCACTTT
- TRBJ2-3 TRBV6-1 - CASSERETDTQYF TGTGCCAGCAGTGAAAGGGAAACAGATACGCAGTATTTT
- TRBJ2-7 TRBV5-5 once CASSLNYEQYF TGTGCCAGCAGCCTGAATTACGAGCAGTACTTC
- TRBJ2-7 TRBV10-3 - CAISEGRRGDYEQYF TGTGCCATCAGTGAAGGACGGAGGGGAGACTACGAGCAGTACTTC
- TRBJ1-5 TRBV20-1 - CSASRRRNQPQHF TGCAGTGCTAGTCGGCGGAGAAATCAGCCCCAGCATTTT
TRBD1 TRBJ1-6 TRBV19 - CASRQQGSYNSPLHF TGTGCCAGTAGACAACAGGGGTCATATAATTCACCCCTCCACTTT
- TRBJ2-1 TRBV5-4 - CASSLRGRSNEQFF TGTGCCAGCAGCTTGCGGGGGAGAAGCAATGAGCAGTTCTTC
- TRBJ1-1 TRBV9 - CASSVLQGNTEAFF TGTGCCAGCAGCGTACTTCAGGGGAACACTGAAGCTTTCTTT
TRBD1 TRBJ1-4 TRBV19 - CATRGTGATNEKLFF TGTGCCACCCGAGGGACAGGGGCAACTAATGAAAAACTGTTTTTT
TRBD1 TRBJ1-3 TRBV6-5 - CASGTGGNTIYF TGTGCCAGCGGGACAGGTGGAAACACCATATATTTT
- TRBJ1-2 TRBV29-1 - CSVLIHGQSNYGYTF TGCAGCGTGCTAATACATGGACAGTCTAACTATGGCTACACCTTC
TRBD1 TRBJ2-1 TRBV6-5 - CASSYAKGANEQFF TGTGCCAGCAGTTACGCGAAGGGGGCGAATGAGCAGTTCTTC
- TRBJ1-5 TRBV6-5 - CASSYQKYQPQHF TGTGCCAGCAGTTACCAGAAATATCAGCCCCAGCATTTT
TRBD2 TRBJ2-1 TRBV11-3 - CASSRSGGPFNEQFF TGTGCCAGCAGCCGTAGCGGGGGGCCCTTCAATGAGCAGTTCTTC
TRBD1 TRBJ2-7 TRBV19 - CASSIGTGGDLYEQYF TGTGCCAGTAGTATTGGGACAGGGGGGGATTTGTACGAGCAGTACTTC
TRBD1 TRBJ2-7 TRBV5-1 - CASSLGQGIPYEQYF TGCGCCAGCAGCTTGGGACAGGGAATCCCCTACGAGCAGTACTTC
TRBD1 TRBJ2-7 TRBV7-9 - CASSYRDRGYEQYF TGTGCCAGCAGCTACCGGGACAGGGGCTACGAGCAGTACTTC
- TRBJ2-1 TRBV18 - CASSPDRIYNEQFF TGTGCCAGCTCACCGGACAGAATCTACAATGAGCAGTTCTTC
- TRBJ2-7 TRBV6-6 - CASRPSDREGYEQYF TGTGCCAGCAGACCTTCGGACAGGGAGGGGTACGAGCAGTACTTC
- TRBJ1-1 TRBV7-6 - CASSGYVGGVTEAFF TGTGCCAGCAGCGGGTACGTGGGGGGGGTCACTGAAGCTTTCTTT
- TRBJ2-1 TRBV12-2 - CASRIEVQRAHYNEQFF TGTGCAAGTCGCATCGAGGTCCAGCGCGCCCACTACAATGAGCAGTTCTTC
- TRBJ1-1 TRBV18 few CASSPPPGGMNTEAFF TGTGCCAGCTCACCACCTCCCGGGGGTATGAACACTGAAGCTTTCTTT